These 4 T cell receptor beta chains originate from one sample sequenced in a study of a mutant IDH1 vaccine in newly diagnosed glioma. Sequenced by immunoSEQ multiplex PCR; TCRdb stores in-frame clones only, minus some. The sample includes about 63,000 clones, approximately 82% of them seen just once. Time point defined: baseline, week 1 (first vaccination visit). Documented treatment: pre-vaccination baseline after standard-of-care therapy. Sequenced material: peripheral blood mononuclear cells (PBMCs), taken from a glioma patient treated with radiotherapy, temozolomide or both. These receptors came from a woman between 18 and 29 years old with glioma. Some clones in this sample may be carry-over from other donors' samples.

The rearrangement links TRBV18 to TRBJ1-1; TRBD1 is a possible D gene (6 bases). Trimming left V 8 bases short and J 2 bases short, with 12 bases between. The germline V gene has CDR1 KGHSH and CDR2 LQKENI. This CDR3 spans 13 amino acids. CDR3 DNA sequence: TGTGCCAGCCTCCGGACAGTAAACACTGAAGCTTTCTTT. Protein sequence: CASLRTVNTEAFF.

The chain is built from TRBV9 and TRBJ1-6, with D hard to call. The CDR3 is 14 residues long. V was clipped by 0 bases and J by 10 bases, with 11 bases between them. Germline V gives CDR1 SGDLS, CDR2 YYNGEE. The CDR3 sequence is CASSVGWDGSPLHF. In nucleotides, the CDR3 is TGTGCCAGCAGCGTAGGCTGGGATGGGTCACCCCTCCACTTT.

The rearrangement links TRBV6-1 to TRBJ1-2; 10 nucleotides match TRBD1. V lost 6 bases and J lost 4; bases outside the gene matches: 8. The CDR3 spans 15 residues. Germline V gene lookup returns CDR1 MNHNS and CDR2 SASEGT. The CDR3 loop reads CASSWGQGSPYGYTF. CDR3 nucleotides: TGTGCCAGCAGCTGGGGACAGGGGAGTCCCTATGGCTACACCTTC.

The CDR3 nucleotides read TGTGCCAGCAGTGATCCCGCTAGCGGGTTGATCTACAATGAGCAGTTCTTC. This codes for CASSDPASGLIYNEQFF. The chain employs TRBV25-1 and TRBJ2-1, with 8 bases matching TRBD2. The CDR3 consists of 17 residues. After removal of 3 bases from V and 3 bases from J, the junction contained 10 bases not matched to a gene. Germline CDR1 MGHDK, CDR2 SYGVNS.